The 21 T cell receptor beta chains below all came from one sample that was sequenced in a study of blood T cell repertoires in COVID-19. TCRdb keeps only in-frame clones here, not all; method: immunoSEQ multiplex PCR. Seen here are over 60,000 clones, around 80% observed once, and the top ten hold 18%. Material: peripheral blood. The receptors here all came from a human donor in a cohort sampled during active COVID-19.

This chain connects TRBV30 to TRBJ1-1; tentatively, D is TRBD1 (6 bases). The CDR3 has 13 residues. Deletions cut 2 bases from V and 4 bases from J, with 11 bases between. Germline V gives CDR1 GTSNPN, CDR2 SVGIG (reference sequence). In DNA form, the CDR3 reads TGTGCCTGGAGTAACAGGGATATCACTGAAGCTTTCTTT. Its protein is CAWSNRDITEAFF.

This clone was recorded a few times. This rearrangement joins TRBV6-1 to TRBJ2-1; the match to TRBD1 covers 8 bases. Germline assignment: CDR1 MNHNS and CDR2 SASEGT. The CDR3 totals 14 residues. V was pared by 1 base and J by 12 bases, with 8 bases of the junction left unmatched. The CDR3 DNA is TGTGCCAGCAGTGAAGGGGACAGGTGGGGAGGGCAGTTCTTC. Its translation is CASSEGDRWGGQFF.

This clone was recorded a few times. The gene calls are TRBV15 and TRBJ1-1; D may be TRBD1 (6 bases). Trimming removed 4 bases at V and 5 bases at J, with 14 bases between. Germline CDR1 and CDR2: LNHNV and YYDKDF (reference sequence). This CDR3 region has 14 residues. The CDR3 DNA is TGTGCCACCAGCACTTTCATAGGGGGTACTGAAGCTTTCTTT. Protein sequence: CATSTFIGGTEAFF.

This CDR3 reads CSARLETEQFF. In DNA form, the CDR3 reads TGCAGTGCTAGGTTGGAGACGGAGCAGTTCTTC. The chain is built from TRBV20-1 and TRBJ2-1; no definite D call. Germline lookup yields CDR1 DFQATT and CDR2 SNEGSKA (reference sequence). The CDR3 sequence is 11 residues long. V gave up 3 bases and J gave up 10 bases, with 10 bases separating them.

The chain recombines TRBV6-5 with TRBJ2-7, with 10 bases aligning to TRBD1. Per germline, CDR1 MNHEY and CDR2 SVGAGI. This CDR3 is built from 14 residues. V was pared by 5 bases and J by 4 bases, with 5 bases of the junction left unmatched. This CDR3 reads CASSLPGQGYEQYF. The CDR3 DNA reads TGTGCCAGCAGTCTACCGGGACAGGGGTACGAGCAGTACTTC.

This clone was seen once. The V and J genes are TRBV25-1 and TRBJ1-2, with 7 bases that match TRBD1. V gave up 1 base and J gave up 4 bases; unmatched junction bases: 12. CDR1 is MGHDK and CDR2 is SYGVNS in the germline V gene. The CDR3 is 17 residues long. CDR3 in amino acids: CASSELRGGRGLYGYTF. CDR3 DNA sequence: TGTGCCAGCAGTGAATTAAGAGGGGGCCGCGGGCTCTATGGCTACACCTTC.

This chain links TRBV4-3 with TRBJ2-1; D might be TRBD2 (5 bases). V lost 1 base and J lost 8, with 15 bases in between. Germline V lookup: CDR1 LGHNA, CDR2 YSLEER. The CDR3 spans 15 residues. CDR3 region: CASSQGSLGGYEQFF. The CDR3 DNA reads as TGCGCCAGCAGCCAAGGTTCCCTAGGCGGGTATGAGCAGTTCTTC.

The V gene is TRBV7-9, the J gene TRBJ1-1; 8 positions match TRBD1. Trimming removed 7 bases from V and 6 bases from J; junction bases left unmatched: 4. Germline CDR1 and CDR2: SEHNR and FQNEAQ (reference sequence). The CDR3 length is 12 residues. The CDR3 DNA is TGTGCCAGCACCCAGGGGGCCGCTGAAGCTTTCTTT. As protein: CASTQGAAEAFF.

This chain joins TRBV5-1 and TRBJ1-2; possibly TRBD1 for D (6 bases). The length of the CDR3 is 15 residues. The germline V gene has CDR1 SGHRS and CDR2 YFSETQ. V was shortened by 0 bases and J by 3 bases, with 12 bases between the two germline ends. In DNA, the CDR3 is TGCGCCAGCAGCTTGGTCCTTCAGGGGTACTATGGCTACACCTTC. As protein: CASSLVLQGYYGYTF.

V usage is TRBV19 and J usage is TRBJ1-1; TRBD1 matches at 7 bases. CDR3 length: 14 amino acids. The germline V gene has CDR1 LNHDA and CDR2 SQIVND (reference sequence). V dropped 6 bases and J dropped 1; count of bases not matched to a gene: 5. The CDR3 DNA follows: TGTGCCAGTAGAAGGAGACAGGGGAACACTGAAGCTTTCTTT. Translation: CASRRRQGNTEAFF.

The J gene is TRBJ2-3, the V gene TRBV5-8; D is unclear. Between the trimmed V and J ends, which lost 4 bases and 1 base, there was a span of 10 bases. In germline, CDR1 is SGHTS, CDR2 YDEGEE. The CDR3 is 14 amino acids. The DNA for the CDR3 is TGTGCCAGCAGCCTTCGGGTTGGCACAGATACGCAGTATTTT. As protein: CASSLRVGTDTQYF. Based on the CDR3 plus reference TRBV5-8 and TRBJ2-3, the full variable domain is EAGVTQSPTHLIKTRGQQATLRCSPISGHTSVYWYQQALGLGLQFLLWYDEGEERNRGNFPPRFSGRQFPNYSSELNVNALELEDSALYLCASSLRVGTDTQYFGPGTRLTVL.

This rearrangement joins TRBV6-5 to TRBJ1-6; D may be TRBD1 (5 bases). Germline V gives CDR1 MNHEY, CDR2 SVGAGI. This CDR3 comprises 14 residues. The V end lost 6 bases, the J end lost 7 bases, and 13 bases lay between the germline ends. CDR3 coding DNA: TGTGCCAGCAGCGCGACAGACTTAAATTCACCCCTCCACTTT. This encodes CASSATDLNSPLHF.

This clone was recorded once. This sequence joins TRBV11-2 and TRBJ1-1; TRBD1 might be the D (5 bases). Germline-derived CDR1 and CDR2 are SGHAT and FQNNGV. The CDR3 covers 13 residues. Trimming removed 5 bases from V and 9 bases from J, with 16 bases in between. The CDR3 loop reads CASSLQTGGKAFF. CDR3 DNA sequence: TGTGCCAGCAGCCTTCAAACCGGGGGGAAAGCTTTCTTT.

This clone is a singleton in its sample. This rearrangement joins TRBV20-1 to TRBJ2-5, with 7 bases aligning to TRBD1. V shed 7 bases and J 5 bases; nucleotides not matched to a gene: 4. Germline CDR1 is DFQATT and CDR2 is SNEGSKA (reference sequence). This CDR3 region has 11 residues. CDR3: CSGQGVETQYF. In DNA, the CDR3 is TGCAGTGGACAGGGCGTGGAGACCCAGTACTTC.

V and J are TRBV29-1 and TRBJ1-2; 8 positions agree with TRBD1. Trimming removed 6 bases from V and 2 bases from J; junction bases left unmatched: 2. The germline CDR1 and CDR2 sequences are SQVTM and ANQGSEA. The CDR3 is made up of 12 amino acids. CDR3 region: CSVGQGNYGYTF. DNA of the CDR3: TGCAGCGTCGGACAGGGAAACTATGGCTACACCTTC.

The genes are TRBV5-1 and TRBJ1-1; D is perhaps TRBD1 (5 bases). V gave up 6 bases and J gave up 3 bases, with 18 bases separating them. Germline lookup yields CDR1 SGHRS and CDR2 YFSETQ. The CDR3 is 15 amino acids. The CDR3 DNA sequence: TGCGCCAGCATCCTTGGGGGGGATGAGGACACTGAAGCTTTCTTT. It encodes CASILGGDEDTEAFF.

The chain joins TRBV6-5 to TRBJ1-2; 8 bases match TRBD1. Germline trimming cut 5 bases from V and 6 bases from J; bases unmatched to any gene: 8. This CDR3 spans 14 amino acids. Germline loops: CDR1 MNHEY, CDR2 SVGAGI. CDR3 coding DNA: TGTGCCAGCAGTACACAGGGGGGTTTTGATGGCTACACCTTC. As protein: CASSTQGGFDGYTF.

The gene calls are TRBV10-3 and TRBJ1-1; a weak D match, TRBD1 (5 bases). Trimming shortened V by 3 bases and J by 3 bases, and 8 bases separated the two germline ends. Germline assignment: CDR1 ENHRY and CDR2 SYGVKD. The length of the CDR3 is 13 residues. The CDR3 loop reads CAISDQGDTEAFF. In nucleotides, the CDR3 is TGTGCCATCAGTGACCAGGGCGACACTGAAGCTTTCTTT.

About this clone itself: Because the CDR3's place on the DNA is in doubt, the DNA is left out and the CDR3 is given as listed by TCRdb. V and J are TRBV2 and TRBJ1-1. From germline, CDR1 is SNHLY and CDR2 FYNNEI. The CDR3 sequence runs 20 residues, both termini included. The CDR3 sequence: CASRGRGGAIEAFFGQLAFF.

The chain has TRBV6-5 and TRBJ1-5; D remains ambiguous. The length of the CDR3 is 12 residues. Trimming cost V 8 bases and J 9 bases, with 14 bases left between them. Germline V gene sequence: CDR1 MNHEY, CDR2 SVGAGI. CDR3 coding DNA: TGTGCCAGCCAGGCCTGGGGAGGGCCCCAGCATTTT. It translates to CASQAWGGPQHF.

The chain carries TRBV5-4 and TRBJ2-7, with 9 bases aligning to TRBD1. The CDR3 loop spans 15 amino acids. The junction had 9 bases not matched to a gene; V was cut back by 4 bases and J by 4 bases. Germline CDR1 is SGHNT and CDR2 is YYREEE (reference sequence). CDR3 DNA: TGTGCCAGCAGCGTTGACAGGGGGATAGGTTACGAGCAGTACTTC. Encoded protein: CASSVDRGIGYEQYF.